Below are 22 T cell receptor beta chains sequenced from a single sample in a study of cytomegalovirus exposure and HLA in healthy donors. Both 60 Vbeta primers and 13 Jbeta primers went into the PCR. TCRdb keeps only in-frame clones here, not all; method: immunoSEQ multiplex PCR. Here the sample spans 170,000 or so clones, about 83% being singletons. Sequencing used PBMCs. The receptors originated from a girl aged 5 to 17 in good health and CMV-seropositive.

This chain connects TRBV5-6 to TRBJ1-2; D is unclear. The CDR3 is 9 residues long. The germline gives CDR1 SGHDT, CDR2 YYEEEE. Between the trimmed V and J ends, which lost 6 bases and 13 bases, there was a span of 10 bases. CDR3 in amino acids: CASISSRTF. The CDR3 DNA follows: TGTGCCAGCATCTCATCGCGCACCTTC.

The rearrangement links TRBV4-1 to TRBJ1-1; possible D gene TRBD1, 6 bases. This CDR3 spans 13 amino acids. Germline V lookup: CDR1 MGHRA, CDR2 YSYEKL. V gave up 4 bases and J gave up 4 bases, with 10 bases separating them. CDR3 in amino acids: CASSPTGFTEAFF. The CDR3 region has the DNA TGCGCCAGCAGCCCCACAGGGTTCACTGAAGCTTTCTTT.

The chain has TRBV7-9 and TRBJ2-7, with 8 bases fitting TRBD1. V shed 5 bases, J shed 0 bases, and the junction held 6 bases outside the gene matches. CDR1 SEHNR and CDR2 FQNEAQ come from the germline V gene (reference sequence). The CDR3 has 15 residues. Written as DNA, the CDR3 is TGTGCCAGCAGCGAAAGGACAGGGATCTCCTACGAGCAGTACTTC. Protein product: CASSERTGISYEQYF.

This chain connects TRBV5-4 to TRBJ1-6; 9 positions agree with TRBD1. V was pared by 5 bases and J by 9 bases, with 6 bases of the junction left unmatched. CDR1 is SGHNT, CDR2 YYREEE, per germline (reference sequence). The CDR3 runs 14 residues. The CDR3 DNA is TGTGCCAGCAGGGCCGGGACAGGGAGTTCACCCCTCCACTTT. Its protein is CASRAGTGSSPLHF.

The chain recombines TRBV27 with TRBJ2-5; the match to TRBD1 covers 10 bases. The J call may be mistaken, given a closer DNA end match to TRBJ2-7. Germline V lookup: CDR1 MNHEY, CDR2 SMNVEV (reference sequence). The CDR3 runs to 15 residues. Written as DNA, the CDR3 is TGTGCCAGCAGCCCGACAGGGGGCACATTCCACGAGCAGTACTTC. It encodes CASSPTGGTFHEQYF.

The rearrangement joins TRBV27 to TRBJ2-7, with 7 nucleotides matching TRBD1. Germline CDR1 MNHEY, CDR2 SMNVEV (reference sequence). V lost 8 bases, J lost 2 bases, and 3 bases stayed unmatched. The CDR3 spans 12 residues. The CDR3 spells CASWDSTYEQYF. The CDR3 coding sequence is TGTGCCAGCTGGGACAGTACCTACGAGCAGTACTTC.

V and J are TRBV7-3 and TRBJ2-3, with 7 bases fitting TRBD2. Germline trimming cut 2 bases from V and 2 bases from J; bases unmatched to any gene: 7. Germline CDR1 and CDR2: SGHTA and FQGTGA. The CDR3 totals 16 residues. The CDR3 DNA reads TGTGCCAGCAGCTTAGGGGCGCGGGGGACCACAGATACGCAGTATTTT. It specifies CASSLGARGTTDTQYF.

The chain recombines TRBV30 with TRBJ1-4, with D perhaps matching TRBD1 (5 bases). Trimming left V 6 bases short and J 4 bases short, with 12 bases between. The CDR3 contains 13 residues. The V gene's germline CDR1 is GTSNPN and CDR2 SVGIG (reference sequence). The CDR3 DNA reads as TGTGCCTGCAAGACAGTTAATAATGAAAAACTGTTTTTT. Its protein product is CACKTVNNEKLFF.

This chain uses TRBV18 with TRBJ2-7; perhaps TRBD1 as D (6 bases). The V gene's germline CDR1 is KGHSH and CDR2 LQKENI. This CDR3 region has 16 residues. The V end was cut by 3 bases, the J end by 5 bases, with 20 bases between. The CDR3 nucleotides are TGTGCCAGCTCACCTGGTCTGAACAGGGTATATCACGAGCAGTACTTC. The encoded protein is CASSPGLNRVYHEQYF.

The chain joins TRBV6-1 to TRBJ1-1, with 7 bases identical to TRBD1. Germline CDR1 reads MNHNS; CDR2 reads SASEGT. V lost 2 bases, J lost 2 bases, and 5 bases stayed unmatched. CDR3 length: 15 residues. This CDR3 is CASSESNRGNTEAFF. In nucleotides, the CDR3 is TGTGCCAGCAGTGAATCCAACAGGGGAAACACTGAAGCTTTCTTT.

Here the CDR3 reads CASSFSSSYEQYF. DNA of the CDR3: TGCGCCAGCAGCTTCTCTAGCTCCTACGAGCAGTACTTC. The rearrangement uses TRBV5-1 and TRBJ2-7; D remains ambiguous. This CDR3 has 13 amino acids. Between the trimmed V and J ends, which lost 2 bases and 0 bases, there was a span of 6 bases. The germline gives CDR1 SGHRS, CDR2 YFSETQ. Based on the CDR3 plus reference TRBV5-1 and TRBJ2-7, the full variable domain is KAGVTQTPRYLIKTRGQQVTLSCSPISGHRSVSWYQQTPGQGLQFLFEYFSETQRNKGNFPGRFSGRQFSNSRSEMNVSTLELGDSALYLCASSFSSSYEQYFGPGTRLTVT.

The chain uses TRBV13 and TRBJ2-7, with TRBD1 matching over 7 bases. CDR1 and CDR2 (germline): PRHDT, FYEKMQ (reference sequence). Unmatched junction bases numbered 5, after V lost 6 bases and J lost 0 bases. CDR3 length: 14 residues. Written as DNA, the CDR3 is TGTGCCAGCAGTACAGGGGCGCGCTCCTACGAGCAGTACTTC. It yields the protein CASSTGARSYEQYF.

The J gene is TRBJ2-2, the V gene TRBV19; 10 nucleotides agree with TRBD2. V trimming: 5 bases; J trimming: 7 bases; junction bases outside the gene matches: 10. Germline V gene data show CDR1 as LNHDA and CDR2 as SQIVND (reference sequence). This CDR3 is built from 16 residues. Written as DNA, the CDR3 is TGTGCCAGTAGTGTCCCGGGACTAGCGTTAATCGGGGAGCTGTTTTTT. It encodes CASSVPGLALIGELFF. Filled out from reference TRBV19 and TRBJ2-2, the complete variable domain reads DGGITQSPKYLFRKEGQNVTLSCEQNLNHDAMYWYRQDPGQGLRLIYYSQIVNDFQKGDIAEGYSVSREKKESFPLTVTSAQKNPTAFYLCASSVPGLALIGELFFGEGSRLTVL.

This clone was counted only a few times. This rearrangement joins TRBV20-1 to TRBJ1-1, with D perhaps matching TRBD1 (6 bases). The CDR3 spans 10 residues. Germline V gene data show CDR1 as DFQATT and CDR2 as SNEGSKA (reference sequence). V was cut by 6 bases and J by 8 bases, with 10 bases left in between. The CDR3 region is CSATRGEAFF. The DNA of the CDR3 is TGCAGTGCGACCAGGGGAGAAGCTTTCTTT.

V usage is TRBV6-1 and J usage is TRBJ1-1; 7 bases map to TRBD1. The CDR3 has 12 amino acids. Germline CDR1 is MNHNS and CDR2 is SASEGT. The V and J ends lost 3 bases and 14 bases, in that order; junction bases with no gene match: 9. The CDR3 nucleotides read TGTGCCAGCAGTGACTCCACAGGGGCGAACTTCTTT. Translated: CASSDSTGANFF.

The chain uses TRBV19 and TRBJ2-3, with 8 bases fitting TRBD2. Germline values: CDR1 LNHDA, CDR2 SQIVND (reference sequence). V was pared by 2 bases and J by 8 bases, with 6 bases of the junction left unmatched. The CDR3 runs 14 residues. CDR3 residues: CASSIWRGLGTQYF. The CDR3 nucleotides are TGTGCCAGTAGTATATGGCGGGGACTAGGTACGCAGTATTTT.

This rearrangement joins TRBV6-5 to TRBJ1-6; 8 bases match TRBD1. The germline V gene has CDR1 MNHEY and CDR2 SVGAGI. The CDR3 sequence is 14 residues long. With V trimmed by 8 bases and J by 6 bases, 6 bases remained unmatched. CDR3 sequence (DNA): TGTGCCAGCTCAGGGGGCGAATTTAATTCACCCCTCCACTTT. Protein sequence: CASSGGEFNSPLHF.

The J gene is TRBJ1-1, the V gene TRBV27; 8 positions match TRBD1. Germline V gene data show CDR1 as MNHEY and CDR2 as SMNVEV (reference sequence). The V and J ends lost 1 base and 1 base, in that order; junction bases with no gene match: 11. CDR3 length: 18 amino acids. This CDR3 is CASSLFWVETGENTEAFF. DNA of the CDR3: TGTGCCAGCAGTTTATTTTGGGTCGAGACAGGGGAGAACACTGAAGCTTTCTTT.

The chain joins TRBV9 to TRBJ2-2; TRBD2 agrees at 9 bases. V trimming: 3 bases; J trimming: 6 bases; junction bases outside the gene matches: 12. The CDR3 spans 17 residues. The germline V gene encodes CDR1 SGDLS and CDR2 YYNGEE. CDR3 coding DNA: TGTGCCAGCAGCGCCACGTATTCTGGCGGGGGGGCCGGGGAGCTGTTTTTT. This translates into CASSATYSGGGAGELFF.

V and J are TRBV10-3 and TRBJ2-1, with no clear D. V was shortened by 4 bases and J by 6 bases, with 10 bases between the two germline ends. This CDR3 comprises 13 residues. Germline V gene sequence: CDR1 ENHRY, CDR2 SYGVKD. CDR3 bases: TGTGCCATCAGTGGAATAGACTTCAATGAGCAGTTCTTC. Encoded protein: CAISGIDFNEQFF.

The J gene is TRBJ2-1, the V gene TRBV18; 8 positions match TRBD2. The CDR3 runs to 15 residues. Germline loops: CDR1 KGHSH, CDR2 LQKENI. J lost 8 bases, V lost 1 base, and 7 bases had no gene match. CDR3 coding DNA: TGTGCCAGCTCACCACTAAACGGGGGGGCGGATGAGCAGTTCTTC. Its translation: CASSPLNGGADEQFF. The entire variable domain, with the rest obtained from reference TRBV18 and TRBJ2-1, is as follows: NAGVMQNPRHLVRRRGQEARLRCSPMKGHSHVYWYRQLPEEGLKFMVYLQKENIIDESGMPKERFSAEFPKEGPSILRIQQVVRGDSAAYFCASSPLNGGADEQFFGPGTRLTVL.

This chain links TRBV9 with TRBJ1-1; no definite D call. Trimming pared 4 bases from V and 3 bases from J, leaving 10 bases between. Germline assignment: CDR1 SGDLS and CDR2 YYNGEE. This CDR3 spans 13 amino acids. The CDR3 DNA is TGTGCCAGCAGCCGGCGAGGTGACACTGAAGCTTTCTTT. Amino acid sequence: CASSRRGDTEAFF. The entire variable domain, with the rest obtained from reference TRBV9 and TRBJ1-1, is as follows: DSGVTQTPKHLITATGQRVTLRCSPRSGDLSVYWYQQSLDQGLQFLIQYYNGEERAKGNILERFSAQQFPDLHSELNLSSLELGDSALYFCASSRRGDTEAFFGQGTRLTVV.